These 16 T cell receptor beta chains were all obtained from the same sample, sequenced in a study of control samples from healthy donors and cancer patients. Produced via immunoSEQ multiplex PCR; TCRdb's table is partial and in-frame only. The sample shows approximately 84,000 clones, roughly four fifths of them seen only once. Sequencing was performed on blood. Receptors were obtained from an older woman in good health.

This clone was seen more than once but under ten times. The chain carries TRBV21-1 and TRBJ1-1; whether TRBD1, the table's D call, matches the DNA was not checked. TRBV21-1 is deemed a pseudogene. The CDR3 sequence is 15 residues long. CDR3 region: CASSKLYRADTEAFF. The CDR3 DNA sequence: TGTGCCAGCAGCAAGCTTTACAGGGCCGACACTGAAGCTTTCTTT.

This chain joins TRBV5-1 and TRBJ1-1; D is unresolved. Deletions cut 5 bases from V and 6 bases from J, with 14 bases between. Looked up from germline, CDR1 is SGHRS and CDR2 is YFSETQ. This CDR3 is built from 13 residues. As DNA, the CDR3 is TGCGCCAGCAGGGAAGGGCGGGAAGCTGAAGCTTTCTTT. Protein sequence: CASREGREAEAFF.

V gene TRBV29-1 combines with J gene TRBJ2-1, with unresolved D. V was shortened by 7 bases and J by 7 bases, with 17 bases between the two germline ends. The CDR3 has 13 residues. Germline V gene data show CDR1 as SQVTM and CDR2 as ANQGSEA. CDR3 nucleotides: TGCAGCGCTGGTAACATAGGCGCGAATGAGCAGTTCTTC. Its translation: CSAGNIGANEQFF.

The CDR3 nucleotides are TGTGCCAGCAGCCCCGGGGGCGGAAGGGTCTCCTACGAGCAGTACTTC. Translation gives CASSPGGGRVSYEQYF. The chain employs TRBV5-6 and TRBJ2-7, with D perhaps matching TRBD1 or TRBD2 (6 bases each). Germline V gene data show CDR1 as SGHDT and CDR2 as YYEEEE. The CDR3 loop spans 16 amino acids. V dropped 4 bases and J dropped 0 bases, with 17 bases sitting between them.

The V and J genes are TRBV6-5 and TRBJ1-3; tentatively, D is TRBD1 (5 bases). Deletions cut 4 bases from V and 0 bases from J, with 13 bases between. There are 16 residues in the CDR3. CDR1 and CDR2 from the germline V gene are MNHEY and SVGAGI. The CDR3 sequence is CASSFGAWSSGNTIYF. The CDR3 nucleotides read TGTGCCAGCAGTTTTGGGGCCTGGAGCTCTGGAAACACCATATATTTT.

The V and J genes are TRBV5-1 and TRBJ2-1, with 8 positions matching TRBD2. CDR3 length: 18 amino acids. The V gene end was trimmed by 1 base and the J gene end by 9 bases; junction bases not matched to a gene: 18. Germline-derived CDR1 and CDR2 are SGHRS and YFSETQ. The chain's CDR3 is CASSLRFASGSSSSEQFF. CDR3 in DNA: TGCGCCAGCAGCTTGCGCTTCGCCAGCGGGAGTTCATCGAGTGAGCAGTTCTTC.

The J gene is TRBJ1-1, the V gene TRBV7-9, with D possibly TRBD1 on 6 matching bases. CDR1 is SEHNR and CDR2 is FQNEAQ in the germline V gene (reference sequence). The V end lost 1 base, the J end lost 4 bases, and 13 bases lay between the germline ends. There are 15 residues in the CDR3. The CDR3 protein is CASSLVQGSGTEAFF. CDR3 nucleotides: TGTGCCAGCAGCTTAGTGCAGGGGAGTGGCACTGAAGCTTTCTTT.

The chain couples TRBV6-5 to TRBJ2-3; no reliable D call. Per the germline V gene, CDR1 is MNHEY and CDR2 is SVGAGI. The CDR3 has 16 residues. Between the trimmed V and J ends, which lost 0 bases and 2 bases, there was a span of 12 bases. The DNA for the CDR3 is TGTGCCAGCAGTTACTCGATAGTCCGACCCACAGATACGCAGTATTTT. It translates to CASSYSIVRPTDTQYF.

The chain recombines TRBV19 with TRBJ1-5; no definite D call. Germline V gives CDR1 LNHDA, CDR2 SQIVND (reference sequence). V was trimmed by 4 bases and J by 0 bases, leaving 7 bases between them. The CDR3 length is 14 residues. CDR3 loop: CASSKAHSNQPQHF. CDR3 in DNA: TGTGCCAGTAGTAAGGCCCATAGCAATCAGCCCCAGCATTTT.

The chain joins TRBV19 to TRBJ2-7, with D maybe TRBD2 (6 bases). CDR1 is LNHDA, CDR2 SQIVND, per germline (reference sequence). The CDR3 runs to 15 residues. V lost 1 base and J lost 0, with 10 bases in between. The DNA of the CDR3 is TGTGCCAGTAGTATAGGCGGGATCAGCTCCTACGAGCAGTACTTC. Its translation: CASSIGGISSYEQYF.

V is TRBV5-1 and J is TRBJ2-2; D possibly corresponds to TRBD2 (5 bases). CDR1 SGHRS and CDR2 YFSETQ come from the germline V gene. The length of the CDR3 is 15 residues. Trimming stripped 1 base from V and 1 base from J, with 8 bases between. The CDR3 sequence: CASSLTRGNTGELFF. DNA for the CDR3: TGCGCCAGCAGCTTGACTAGAGGGAACACCGGGGAGCTGTTTTTT.

The gene calls are TRBV7-2 and TRBJ1-6; the D gene is possibly TRBD1 (5 bases). This CDR3 has 16 amino acids. V lost 6 bases to trimming and J lost 5 bases, with 17 bases between them. Germline values: CDR1 SGHTA, CDR2 FQGNSA. The CDR3 spells CASRTSDRGNNSPLHF. CDR3 DNA sequence: TGTGCCAGCAGAACTAGCGATCGGGGGAATAATTCACCCCTCCACTTT.

The rearrangement uses TRBV4-2 and TRBJ2-6; 7 positions agree with TRBD1. Germline CDR1 and CDR2: LGHNA and YNFKEQ. Losses at the gene ends were 3 bases for V and 2 bases for J; bases not matched to a gene: 10. This CDR3 is 18 amino acids long. DNA for the CDR3: TGTGCCAGCAGCCAGAAGGGACAGCTCCAAGCTGGGGCCAACGTCCTGACTTTC. It is translated as CASSQKGQLQAGANVLTF.

V usage is TRBV2 and J usage is TRBJ2-1, with TRBD1 matching over 9 bases. The germline gives CDR1 SNHLY, CDR2 FYNNEI. This CDR3 is 15 amino acids long. With V trimmed by 5 bases and J by 2 bases, 4 bases remained unmatched. CDR3 DNA sequence: TGTGCCAGCAGTCAATACAGGGGGCCCTACAATGAGCAGTTCTTC. This sequence encodes CASSQYRGPYNEQFF.

This clone was recorded only once. The chain carries TRBV11-3 and TRBJ1-1, with D unclear. V dropped 2 bases and J dropped 0 bases, with 16 bases sitting between them. Germline V gene lookup returns CDR1 SGHNT and CDR2 YENEEA. The CDR3 has 17 residues. As DNA, the CDR3 is TGTGCCAGCAGCTTACATGAGGGTGTTGGTATGAACACTGAAGCTTTCTTT. Protein product: CASSLHEGVGMNTEAFF.

The chain recombines TRBV19 with TRBJ1-3, with a weak D call TRBD1 (5 bases). With 5 bases removed from V and 0 bases from J, the gap between germline ends came to 14 bases. Germline assignment: CDR1 LNHDA and CDR2 SQIVND (reference sequence). The CDR3 extends over 16 amino acids. CDR3 protein: CASSLLGDSSGNTIYF. The CDR3 DNA reads TGTGCCAGTAGTCTTCTAGGGGATTCCTCTGGAAACACCATATATTTT.